The T cell receptor (beta chain) described here comes from a study of low-dose radiotherapy and immunotherapy resistance in tumors. Study in general: Patients were given intravenous nivolumab 240 mg every two weeks plus ipilimumab 1 mg/kg every six weeks.

TRAV- and TRBV-specific primers were used for first-strand cDNA, which covered alpha and beta chains. For amplifying TCRs, the PCR ran for approximately 18 cycles with Phusion, which was used together with a constant-region primer and the adapter on the V primers. Amplifying the isolated mRNA was done by in vitro transcription. MiXCR, applied by TCRdb to the reads, yields one record per CDR3 protein. The repertoire holds 65,000 to 85,000 distinct CDR3 sequences, with around 17% as singletons. The CDR3 covers 14 residues. Germline CDR1 GTSNPN, CDR2 SVGIG (reference sequence). V lost 0 bases, J lost 6 bases, and 6 bases stayed unmatched. Time point specified: after trial treatment. Treatment defined: LDRT plus nivolumab, ipilimumab, low-dose cyclophosphamide and aspirin (RACIN trial). This clonotype occurred many times.

This clonotype was sampled from a male donor with prostate cancer. The sequencing here drew on PBMCs, taken after low-dose radiotherapy plus immunotherapy. V and J are TRBV30 and TRBJ2-7; 9 nucleotides align to TRBD2. The CDR3 here is CAWSVLSGSGEQYF. CDR3 nucleotides: TGTGCCTGGAGTGTACTTAGCGGGAGTGGCGAGCAGTACTTC.